The 9 T cell receptor beta chains given below trace back to one sample, sequenced in a study of shared clonotypes between healthy human individuals. Repertoires were generated with immunoSEQ multiplex PCR, while TCRdb's copy carries only in-frame clones and drops some. The sample includes around 510,000 clones, 95% to 96% of them seen just once. Sequences were obtained from naive CD4+ T cells sorted from blood. Subset in this sample: CD45RA+ positively selected. These receptors all stem from a woman under 40 in good health.

The chain recombines TRBV7-9 with TRBJ2-7, with 10 bases fitting TRBD2. J lost 5 bases, V lost 3 bases, and 7 bases had no gene match. The CDR3 consists of 15 residues. The germline CDR1 and CDR2 sequences are SEHNR and FQNEAQ (reference sequence). The CDR3 loop is CASSFWSSGSDEQYF. The CDR3 DNA sequence: TGTGCCAGCAGCTTTTGGTCTAGCGGGAGTGACGAGCAGTACTTC.

The rearrangement uses TRBV7-9 and TRBJ2-7; maybe TRBD1 (6 bases). Germline CDR1 reads SEHNR; CDR2 reads FQNEAQ (reference sequence). V lost 1 base and J lost 2, with 12 bases in between. This CDR3 has 15 residues. CDR3 sequence (DNA): TGTGCCAGCAGCTTAGATGGGGGCCCGCCCTACGAGCAGTACTTC. Amino acid sequence: CASSLDGGPPYEQYF.

CDR3: CASSQPDQGSAPLHF. The CDR3 DNA follows: TGTGCCAGCAGCCAACCCGACCAGGGTAGCGCACCCCTCCACTTT. This chain connects TRBV4-2 to TRBJ1-6; perhaps TRBD1 as D (5 bases). Per germline, CDR1 LGHNA and CDR2 YNFKEQ. V lost 2 bases and J lost 11, with 16 bases in between. The CDR3 is 15 residues long.

The chain recombines TRBV2 with TRBJ1-1, with a possible D match to TRBD1 (6 bases). Between the trimmed V and J ends, which lost 8 bases and 0 bases, there was a span of 16 bases. Germline V lookup: CDR1 SNHLY, CDR2 FYNNEI. The CDR3 length is 15 residues. The CDR3 reads CASFLGGAMNTEAFF. For the CDR3, the DNA is TGTGCCAGCTTCCTGGGGGGGGCGATGAACACTGAAGCTTTCTTT.

This sequence joins TRBV2 and TRBJ2-2; D unresolved. The germline V gene has CDR1 SNHLY and CDR2 FYNNEI. Between the trimmed V and J ends, which lost 7 bases and 6 bases, there was a span of 15 bases. This CDR3 has 14 amino acids. The CDR3 loop reads CASTSGRVSGELFF. CDR3 nucleotides: TGTGCCAGCACGTCGGGTCGGGTGTCCGGGGAGCTGTTTTTT.

This rearrangement joins TRBV28 to TRBJ1-4, with a possible D match to TRBD1 (6 bases). The germline CDR1 and CDR2 sequences are MDHEN and SYDVKM. This CDR3 contains 15 residues. V was cut by 4 bases and J by 1 base, with 10 bases left in between. Here the CDR3 DNA reads TGTGCCAGCAGTTCTTCAGGGGTAACTAATGAAAAACTGTTTTTT. This encodes CASSSSGVTNEKLFF.

Notes on this clone: This same CDR3 is encoded by further DNA sequences in the sample. The chain has TRBV5-4 and TRBJ2-3, with TRBD2 matching over 12 bases. From germline, CDR1 is SGHNT and CDR2 YYREEE (reference sequence). V was pared by 4 bases and J by 1 base, with 7 bases of the junction left unmatched. There are 17 residues in the CDR3. DNA of the CDR3: TGTGCCAGCAGCCCAAGGACTAGCGGGATTGGCACAGATACGCAGTATTTT. It encodes CASSPRTSGIGTDTQYF.

The chain's CDR3 is CATSFQGAQQYF. In nucleotides, the CDR3 is TGTGCCACCTCATTCCAGGGGGCGCAGCAGTACTTC. The J gene is TRBJ2-7, the V gene TRBV28, with 8 positions matching TRBD1. The CDR3 runs 12 residues. V lost 10 bases to trimming and J lost 8 bases; unmatched junction nucleotides: 10. In germline, CDR1 is MDHEN, CDR2 SYDVKM.

This sequence joins TRBV19 and TRBJ2-7; 14 bases fit TRBD2. Germline values: CDR1 LNHDA, CDR2 SQIVND (reference sequence). This CDR3 is 18 amino acids long. Trimming cost V 4 bases and J 2 bases; bases outside gene matches: 10. CDR3 nucleotides: TGTGCCAGTAGTAATGGGGGGACTAGCGGGAGAAGAACCTACGAGCAGTACTTC. Protein: CASSNGGTSGRRTYEQYF.